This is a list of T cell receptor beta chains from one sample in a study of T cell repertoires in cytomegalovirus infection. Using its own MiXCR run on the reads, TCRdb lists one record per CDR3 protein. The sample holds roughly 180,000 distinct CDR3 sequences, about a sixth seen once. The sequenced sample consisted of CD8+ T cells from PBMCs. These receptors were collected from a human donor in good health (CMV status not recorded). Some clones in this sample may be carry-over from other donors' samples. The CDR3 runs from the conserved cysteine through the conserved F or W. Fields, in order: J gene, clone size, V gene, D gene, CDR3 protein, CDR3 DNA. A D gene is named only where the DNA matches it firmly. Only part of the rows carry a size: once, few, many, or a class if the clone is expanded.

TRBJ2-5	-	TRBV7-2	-	CASSLPLETQYF	TGTGCCAGCAGCCTGCCCCTAGAGACCCAGTACTTC
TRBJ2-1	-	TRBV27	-	CASSSDTRGNNEQFF	TGTGCCAGCAGTTCGGACACCCGAGGGAACAATGAGCAGTTCTTC
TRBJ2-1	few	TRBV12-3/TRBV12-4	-	CASSLMDPYNEQFF	TGTGCCAGCAGTTTAATGGACCCCTACAATGAGCAGTTCTTC
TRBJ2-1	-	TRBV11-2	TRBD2	CASTKLGSGGDSYNEQFF	TGTGCCAGCACCAAACTGGGCTCGGGGGGAGACTCCTACAATGAGCAGTTCTTC
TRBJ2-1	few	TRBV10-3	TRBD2	CASGGAGSYNEQFF	TGTGCCTCGGGGGGGGCCGGCTCCTACAATGAGCAGTTCTTC
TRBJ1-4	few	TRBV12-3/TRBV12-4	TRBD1	CATLVLGGEGLFF	TGTGCCACCCTAGTATTAGGGGGCGAAGGACTGTTTTTT
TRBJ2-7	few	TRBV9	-	CASSGGGSYEQYF	TGTGCCAGCAGCGGAGGTGGGTCCTACGAGCAGTACTTC
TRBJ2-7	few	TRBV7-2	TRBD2	CASSPWGGAYEQYF	TGTGCCAGCAGCCCCTGGGGGGGGGCCTACGAGCAGTACTTC
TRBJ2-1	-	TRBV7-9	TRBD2	CASSGRGGRSSYNEQFF	TGTGCCAGCAGCGGCCGCGGGGGGCGGAGCTCCTACAATGAGCAGTTCTTC
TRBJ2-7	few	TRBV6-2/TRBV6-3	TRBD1	CASSRGPDRSSYEQYF	TGTGCCAGCAGCAGGGGGCCGGACCGATCATCCTACGAGCAGTACTTC
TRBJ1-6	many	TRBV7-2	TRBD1	CASSLAGQNAMGNSPLHF	TGTGCCAGCAGCTTAGCGGGACAGAACGCAATGGGTAATTCACCCCTCCACTTT
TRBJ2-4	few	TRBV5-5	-	CASSLGTTRSLAKNIQYF	TGTGCCAGCAGCTTGGGGACTACTAGATCCTTAGCCAAAAACATTCAGTACTTC
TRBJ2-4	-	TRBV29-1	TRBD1	CSVDGTGFGAKNIQYF	TGCAGCGTTGACGGGACAGGGTTTGGGGCCAAAAACATTCAGTACTTC
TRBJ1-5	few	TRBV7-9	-	CASSYHPSLDQPQHF	TGTGCCAGCAGCTATCATCCAAGCCTCGATCAGCCCCAGCATTTT
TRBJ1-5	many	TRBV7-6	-	CASSEGSRNQPQHF	TGTGCCAGCAGCGAGGGGTCCCGCAATCAGCCCCAGCATTTT
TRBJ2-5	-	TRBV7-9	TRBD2	CASSWSGGEETQYF	TGTGCCAGCAGCTGGAGCGGGGGGGAAGAGACCCAGTACTTC
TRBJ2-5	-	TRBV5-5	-	CASSFRTDKQETQYF	TGTGCCAGCAGCTTCCGGACAGATAAACAAGAGACCCAGTACTTC
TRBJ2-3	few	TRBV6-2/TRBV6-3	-	CASSYLSRTLPTSTDTQYF	TGTGCCAGCAGTTACTTATCTCGGACTCTCCCAACTAGCACAGATACGCAGTATTTT
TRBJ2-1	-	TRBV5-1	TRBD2	CASSAWTSGELEFF	TGCGCCAGCAGCGCATGGACTAGCGGGGAACTTGAATTCTTC
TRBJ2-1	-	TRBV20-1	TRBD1	CSAEGQVLENEQFF	TGCAGTGCCGAGGGACAGGTCCTTGAGAATGAGCAGTTCTTC
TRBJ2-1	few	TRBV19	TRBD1	CASTQTGEAYNEQFF	TGTGCCAGTACCCAGACAGGGGAAGCCTACAATGAGCAGTTCTTC
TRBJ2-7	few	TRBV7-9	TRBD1	CASSLHQGATYEQYF	TGTGCCAGCAGCTTGCATCAGGGGGCGACCTACGAGCAGTACTTC
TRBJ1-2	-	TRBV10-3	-	CAINGGAGSGYTF	TGTGCCATCAATGGTGGCGCGGGAAGTGGCTACACCTTC
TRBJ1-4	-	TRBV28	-	CASTPTGLNEKLFF	TGTGCCAGCACCCCGACAGGATTAAATGAAAAACTGTTTTTT
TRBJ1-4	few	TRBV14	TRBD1	CASSHSDRASEKLFF	TGTGCCAGCAGCCACTCAGACAGGGCCTCTGAAAAACTGTTTTTT
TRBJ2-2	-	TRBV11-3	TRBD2	CASSSGLAGEKNTGELFF	TGTGCCAGCAGCTCCGGACTAGCGGGGGAAAAGAACACCGGGGAGCTGTTTTTT
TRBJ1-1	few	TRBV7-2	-	CASSPGQQSLNTEAFF	TGTGCCAGCAGCCCCGGACAGCAAAGTTTGAACACTGAAGCTTTCTTT
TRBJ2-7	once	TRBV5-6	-	CASSLGFGSYEQYF	TGTGCCAGCAGCTTGGGGTTTGGTTCCTACGAGCAGTACTTC
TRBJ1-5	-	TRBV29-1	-	CSASGGEANQPQHF	TGCAGCGCCTCCGGAGGGGAGGCTAATCAGCCACAGCATTTT
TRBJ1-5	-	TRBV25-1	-	CASRAVGGSVESQPQHF	TGTGCCAGCCGGGCGGTGGGGGGGTCCGTGGAAAGTCAGCCCCAGCATTTT
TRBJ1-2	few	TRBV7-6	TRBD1	CASSEDRVYEGYTF	TGTGCCAGCAGCGAAGACAGGGTCTACGAAGGCTACACCTTC
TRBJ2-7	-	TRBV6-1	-	CATQTRDVSYEQYF	TGTGCCACCCAGACAAGGGACGTATCCTACGAGCAGTACTTC
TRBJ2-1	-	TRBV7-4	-	CASSFRPPFSELSSYNEQFF	TGTGCCAGCAGCTTTAGGCCCCCCTTTTCGGAATTAAGCTCCTACAATGAGCAGTTCTTC
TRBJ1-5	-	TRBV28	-	CASSLLAGNNQPQHF	TGTGCCAGCAGTTTACTGGCCGGAAACAATCAGCCCCAGCATTTT
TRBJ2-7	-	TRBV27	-	CASSLSKNTYEQYF	TGTGCCAGCAGTTTAAGCAAGAACACCTACGAGCAGTACTTC
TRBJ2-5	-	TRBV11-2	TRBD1	CASSPRDRAEETQYF	TGTGCCAGCAGCCCCCGGGACAGGGCTGAAGAGACCCAGTACTTC
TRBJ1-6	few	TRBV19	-	CASTQTLGGILNSPLHF	TGTGCCAGTACCCAGACCCTCGGAGGGATACTCAATTCACCCCTCCACTTT
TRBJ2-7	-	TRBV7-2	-	CASSSGVARSYEQYF	TGTGCCAGCAGCTCTGGCGTGGCCCGCTCCTACGAGCAGTACTTC
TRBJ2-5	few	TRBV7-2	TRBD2	CASSVGTSGGVSIGETQYF	TGTGCCAGCAGCGTCGGGACTAGCGGGGGAGTTTCGATTGGGGAGACCCAGTACTTC
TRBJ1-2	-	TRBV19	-	CASTTNQGDYGYTF	TGTGCCAGTACTACTAATCAGGGAGACTATGGCTACACCTTC
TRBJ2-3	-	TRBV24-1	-	CATSGYGTTDDTDTQYF	TGTGCCACCAGTGGCTACGGTACGACGGATGACACAGATACGCAGTATTTT
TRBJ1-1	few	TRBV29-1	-	CSVGEGPTEAFF	TGCAGCGTTGGGGAGGGACCCACTGAAGCTTTCTTT
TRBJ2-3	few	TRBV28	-	CASTPGSSYTDTQYF	TGTGCCAGCACCCCCGGTAGCAGTTACACAGATACGCAGTATTTT
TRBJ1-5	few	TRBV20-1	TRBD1	CSARGDSSFHLDQPQHF	TGCAGTGCTAGGGGGGACAGTTCGTTCCACCTGGACCAGCCCCAGCATTTT
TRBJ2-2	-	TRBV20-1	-	CSARDRRGPRTGELFF	TGCAGTGCTAGAGATCGCAGGGGCCCGCGGACCGGGGAGCTGTTTTTT
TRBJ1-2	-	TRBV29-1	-	CSDLDNYGYTF	TGCAGCGACCTAGATAACTATGGCTACACCTTC
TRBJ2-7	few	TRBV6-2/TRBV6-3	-	CASSPWGQEDYEQYF	TGTGCCAGCAGTCCCTGGGGTCAGGAAGACTACGAGCAGTACTTC
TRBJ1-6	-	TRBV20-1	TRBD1	CSAFDYRGHSPLHF	TGCAGTGCTTTTGATTACAGGGGGCACTCACCCCTCCACTTT
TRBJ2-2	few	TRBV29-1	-	CSVVFGGELFF	TGCAGCGTTGTCTTTGGCGGGGAGCTGTTTTTT
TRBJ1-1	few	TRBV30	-	CAWSDDRNTEAFF	TGTGCCTGGAGTGACGATAGGAACACTGAAGCTTTCTTT
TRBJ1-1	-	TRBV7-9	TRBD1	CASSLRTGAILNTEAFF	TGTGCCAGCAGCTTACGGACAGGGGCGATTCTGAACACTGAAGCTTTCTTT
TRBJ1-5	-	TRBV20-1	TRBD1	CSARKTGTAYNQPQHF	TGCAGTGCTAGAAAAACCGGGACAGCTTACAATCAGCCCCAGCATTTT
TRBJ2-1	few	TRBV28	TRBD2	CASRNRASGGYEQFF	TGTGCCAGCAGGAACAGGGCTAGCGGGGGGTATGAGCAGTTCTTC
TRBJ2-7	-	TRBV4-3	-	CASSQVVQSRSYEQYF	TGCGCCAGCAGCCAAGTGGTCCAATCGCGAAGTTACGAGCAGTACTTC